This T cell receptor beta chain was profiled in a study of cytomegalovirus exposure and HLA in healthy donors. Notes on the study in general: Most of the CMV-associated TCR beta chains (in a later analysis) appeared to be HLA-restricted. Some V segments, TRBV6-2 and TRBV6-3 among them, were indistinguishable and were therefore excluded.

Every donor was a healthy person donating bone marrow. 13 Jbeta primers and 60 Vbeta primers were used for the PCR. Authors' processing steps: About 80 million unique TCR beta chains, about 11 million of them shared, were counted by a later analysis. TCRdb's copy holds only in-frame clones and misses some; the assay was immunoSEQ multiplex PCR. The V and J calls and clone size were taken over from that table, and D and trimming were inferred from the DNA. The sample consists of about 160,000 clones, more than 70% of them appearing once. CDR3 size: 16 residues. A word on this clone: Its antigen remains unknown.

The chain joins TRBV1 to TRBJ2-2; the DNA was not compared with TRBD2, the D call given in the table. TRBV1 is deemed a pseudogene. This clonotype was sampled from a man younger than 45 in good health and CMV-seronegative. The sample comprised PBMCs. The chain's CDR3 is CTSGCRLAETTGELFF. The CDR3 DNA reads TGCACCAGCGGCTGTAGGCTAGCGGAGACCACCGGGGAGCTGTTTTTT.